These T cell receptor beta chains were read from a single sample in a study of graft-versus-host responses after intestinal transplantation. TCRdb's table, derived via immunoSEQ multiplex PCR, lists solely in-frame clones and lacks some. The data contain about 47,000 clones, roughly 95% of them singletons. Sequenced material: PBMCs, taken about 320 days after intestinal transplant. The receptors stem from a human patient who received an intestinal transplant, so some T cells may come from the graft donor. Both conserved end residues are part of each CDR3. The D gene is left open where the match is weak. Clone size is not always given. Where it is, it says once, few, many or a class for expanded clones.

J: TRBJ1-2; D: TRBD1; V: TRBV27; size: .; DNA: TGTGCCAGCAGTTTATCGTTGGCCAGGGGGCTGCATGGCTACACCTTC; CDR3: CASSLSLARGLHGYTF
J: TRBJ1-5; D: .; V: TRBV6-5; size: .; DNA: TGTGCCAGCAGTTACTACTGGGATCAGCCCCAGCATTTT; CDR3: CASSYYWDQPQHF
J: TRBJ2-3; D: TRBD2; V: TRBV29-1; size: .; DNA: TGCAGCGTTGAAGGGTTAGCGGGGGATATGAATACGCAGTATTTT; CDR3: CSVEGLAGDMNTQYF
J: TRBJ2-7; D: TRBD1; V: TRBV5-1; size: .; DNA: TGCGCCAGCAGCGCTAAACCCATCTGGGACAGCACCTACGAGCAGTACTTC; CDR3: CASSAKPIWDSTYEQYF
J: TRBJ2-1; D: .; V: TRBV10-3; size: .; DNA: TGTGCCATCAGTGAGATGGCCCTTCTCTCCTACAATGAGCAGTTCTTC; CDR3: CAISEMALLSYNEQFF
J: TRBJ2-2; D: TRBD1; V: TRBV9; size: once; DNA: TGTGCCAGCAGCGGTCCGGGACAGGGGGCCCCGAATGGCGGGGAGCTGTTTTTT; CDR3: CASSGPGQGAPNGGELFF
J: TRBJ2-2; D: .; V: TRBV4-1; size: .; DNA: TGCGCCAGCAGCCAAGATGTGGGGCCCGGGGAGCTGTTTTTT; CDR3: CASSQDVGPGELFF
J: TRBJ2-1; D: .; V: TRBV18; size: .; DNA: TGTGCCAGCTCACCGGGTGGCCAGGGCACAAATGAGCAGTTCTTC; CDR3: CASSPGGQGTNEQFF
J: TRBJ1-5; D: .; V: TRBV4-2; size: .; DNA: TGTGCCAGCAGCCAGGGTGTTAATAGCAATCAGCCCCAGCATTTT; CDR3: CASSQGVNSNQPQHF
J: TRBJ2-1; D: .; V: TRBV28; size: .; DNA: TGTGCCAGCAGTTTGCGGGAGCAGTTCTTC; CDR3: CASSLREQFF
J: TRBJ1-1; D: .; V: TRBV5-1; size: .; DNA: TGCGCCAGCAGGAGGTCAGGGTCGTACACTGAAGCTTTCTTT; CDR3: CASRRSGSYTEAFF
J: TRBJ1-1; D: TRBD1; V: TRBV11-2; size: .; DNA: TGTGCCAGCAGCTCACCCACCGGGACAGGGGGCCGTGGCACTGAAGCTTTCTTT; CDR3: CASSSPTGTGGRGTEAFF
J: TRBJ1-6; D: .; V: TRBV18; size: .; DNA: TGTGCCAGCTCACGGGAGGTTGGGGGCGGTGATTCACCCCTCCACTTT; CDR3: CASSREVGGGDSPLHF
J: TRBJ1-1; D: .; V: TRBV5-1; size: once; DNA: TGCGCCAGCAGCTTGGCCGCTTTACCAAGGGTAAAGACTGAAGCTTTCTTT; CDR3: CASSLAALPRVKTEAFF
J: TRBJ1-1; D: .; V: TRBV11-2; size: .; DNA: TGTGCCAGCAGCCGAAGTTCAGGGGCAACTGAAGCTTTCTTT; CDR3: CASSRSSGATEAFF